The 5 T cell receptor beta chains below all came from one sample that was sequenced in a study of blood T cell repertoires in COVID-19. Libraries were prepared by immunoSEQ multiplex PCR; TCRdb keeps only in-frame clonotypes and omits some of them. The sample comprises about 96,000 clones, less than 85% of which are singletons, and approximately 15% rests with the top ten. The sample comprised peripheral blood. The receptors derive from a woman aged 55-69 years with acute or convalescent COVID-19.

V and J are TRBV27 and TRBJ1-6; no definite D call. The CDR3 has 16 residues. Trimming removed 1 base at V and 10 bases at J, with 17 bases between. In germline, CDR1 is MNHEY, CDR2 SMNVEV (reference sequence). CDR3 nucleotide sequence: TGTGCCAGCAGTTTATTCGGGGAGCGGGGTGCATCACCCCTCCACTTT. Translated, it gives CASSLFGERGASPLHF.

V gene TRBV27 combines with J gene TRBJ2-5; D is undetermined. Germline values: CDR1 MNHEY, CDR2 SMNVEV (reference sequence). V lost 2 bases and J lost 3, with 10 bases in between. The CDR3 contains 14 residues. This CDR3 reads CASSLLGQKETQYF. The CDR3 coding sequence is TGTGCCAGCAGTTTACTGGGCCAAAAAGAGACCCAGTACTTC.

The CDR3 DNA reads as TGTGCCAGCAGTTCGACAAATGGCCTCGGGACTAGCTACCACGAGCAGTACTTC. Translating gives CASSSTNGLGTSYHEQYF. V gene TRBV28 combines with J gene TRBJ2-7, with TRBD2 matching 9 bases. J gave up 5 bases and V 4 bases, and 18 bases lay outside the gene matches. CDR1 is MDHEN and CDR2 is SYDVKM in the germline V gene. The CDR3 has 18 residues.

The rearrangement joins TRBV5-1 to TRBJ2-3, with 15 bases lining up with TRBD2. Germline values: CDR1 SGHRS, CDR2 YFSETQ. V lost 3 bases and J lost 8; bases outside the gene matches: 10. The CDR3 is 17 residues long. The CDR3 DNA follows: TGCGCCAGCAGCTGGACTAGCGGGGGGGCCGGGGGAGGTACGCAGTATTTT. This encodes CASSWTSGGAGGGTQYF.

The DNA of the CDR3 is TGTGCCAGCAGTTTGAGCCAAATTCGGGCTTTCTTT. Amino acid sequence: CASSLSQIRAFF. The chain has TRBV12-3 or TRBV12-4 and TRBJ1-1; D not resolved. Trimming removed 3 bases at V and 11 bases at J, with 13 bases between. CDR3 length: 12 residues.